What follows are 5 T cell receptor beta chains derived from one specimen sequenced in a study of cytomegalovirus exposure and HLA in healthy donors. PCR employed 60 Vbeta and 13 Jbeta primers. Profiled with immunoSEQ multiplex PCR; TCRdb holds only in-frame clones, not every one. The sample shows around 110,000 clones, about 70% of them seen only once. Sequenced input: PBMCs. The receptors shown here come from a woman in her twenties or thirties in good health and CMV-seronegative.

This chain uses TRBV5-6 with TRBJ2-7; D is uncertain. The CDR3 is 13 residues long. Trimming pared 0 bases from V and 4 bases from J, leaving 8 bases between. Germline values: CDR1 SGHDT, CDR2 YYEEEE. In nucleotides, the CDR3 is TGTGCCAGCAGCTTGGGACACCAATACGAGCAGTACTTC. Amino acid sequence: CASSLGHQYEQYF.

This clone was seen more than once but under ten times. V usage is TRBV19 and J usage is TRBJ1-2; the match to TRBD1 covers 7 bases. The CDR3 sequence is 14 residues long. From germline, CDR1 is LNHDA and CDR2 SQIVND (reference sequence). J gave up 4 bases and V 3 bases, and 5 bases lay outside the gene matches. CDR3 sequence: CASSIDRAGYGYTF. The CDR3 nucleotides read TGTGCCAGTAGTATTGACAGGGCTGGCTATGGCTACACCTTC.

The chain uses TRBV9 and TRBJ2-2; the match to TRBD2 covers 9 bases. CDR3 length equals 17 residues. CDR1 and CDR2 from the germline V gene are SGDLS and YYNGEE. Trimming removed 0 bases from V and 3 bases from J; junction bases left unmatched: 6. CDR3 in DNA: TGTGCCAGCAGCGTAGTCGCTAGCGGGGCGTACACCGGGGAGCTGTTTTTT. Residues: CASSVVASGAYTGELFF.

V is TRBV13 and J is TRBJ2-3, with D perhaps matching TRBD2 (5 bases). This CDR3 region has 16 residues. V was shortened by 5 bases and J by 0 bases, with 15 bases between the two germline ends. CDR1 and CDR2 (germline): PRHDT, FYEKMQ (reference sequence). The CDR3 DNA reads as TGTGCCAGCAGCAGAGGAGGCCGATCTAGCACAGATACGCAGTATTTT. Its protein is CASSRGGRSSTDTQYF.

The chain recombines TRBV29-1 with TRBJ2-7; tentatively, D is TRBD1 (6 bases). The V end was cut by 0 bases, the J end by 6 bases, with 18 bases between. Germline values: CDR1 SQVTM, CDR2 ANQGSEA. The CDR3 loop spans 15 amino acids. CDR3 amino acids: CSVEDWGRVRGEQYF. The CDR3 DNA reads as TGCAGCGTTGAAGATTGGGGACGCGTCAGGGGCGAGCAGTACTTC.